The 16 T cell receptor beta chains given below trace back to one sample, sequenced in a study of technical replicates of blood from several donors. Data came from immunoSEQ multiplex PCR; TCRdb stores just in-frame clones and leaves some out. The sample yields 55,000 to 75,000 clones, more than 75% seen once. The sample taken for sequencing was PBMCs. The origin of the receptors is a human donor in good health. Some clones in this sample may be carry-over from other donors' samples.

V and J are TRBV10-3 and TRBJ2-6; maybe TRBD2 (6 bases). V lost 4 bases to trimming and J lost 0 bases, with 10 bases between them. Germline CDR1 is ENHRY and CDR2 is SYGVKD. CDR3 size: 16 residues. The CDR3 spells CAISVGLPSGANVLTF. Written as DNA, the CDR3 is TGTGCCATCAGTGTGGGACTGCCCTCTGGGGCCAACGTCCTGACTTTC.

The chain uses TRBV4-3 and TRBJ1-3; D gene unclear. The CDR3 length is 16 residues. With 2 bases removed from V and 0 bases from J, the gap between germline ends came to 11 bases. The V gene's germline CDR1 is LGHNA and CDR2 YSLEER. The CDR3 bases are TGCGCCAGCAGCCAATCCAGAGGAGGCTCTGGAAACACCATATATTTT. This gives the protein CASSQSRGGSGNTIYF.

This chain links TRBV7-2 with TRBJ2-3; 10 nucleotides align to TRBD2. The ends lost 4 bases at V and 4 bases at J; junction bases unmatched: 8. This CDR3 contains 16 residues. The V gene's germline CDR1 is SGHTA and CDR2 FQGNSA. As DNA, the CDR3 is TGTGCCAGCAGCTCGGGCCTAGCGGGAGAAGCAGATACGCAGTATTTT. As protein: CASSSGLAGEADTQYF.

This clone came up a few times. The chain recombines TRBV4-2 with TRBJ1-1, with TRBD1 identical over 7 bases. Germline CDR1 is LGHNA and CDR2 is YNFKEQ. Trimming removed 3 bases from V and 3 bases from J; junction bases left unmatched: 4. CDR3 length equals 14 residues. The CDR3 loop is CASSHPRGDTEAFF. CDR3 DNA sequence: TGTGCCAGCAGCCATCCCAGGGGGGACACTGAAGCTTTCTTT.

CDR3 bases: TGTGCCAGCAGCGTAGGCCGGGCGGGCTCTACCGGGGAGCTGTTTTTT. It yields the protein CASSVGRAGSTGELFF. The chain uses TRBV7-2 and TRBJ2-2, with D possibly being TRBD2 (5 bases). The ends were cut back, 5 bases at V and 5 bases at J, with 18 bases in the middle. CDR1 is SGHTA, CDR2 FQGNSA, per germline. The CDR3 has 16 amino acids.

V usage is TRBV5-1 and J usage is TRBJ2-4, with 9 bases identical to TRBD1. Germline V gene lookup returns CDR1 SGHRS and CDR2 YFSETQ. The ends lost 0 bases at V and 14 bases at J; junction bases unmatched: 6. CDR3 length: 13 amino acids. The CDR3 loop reads CASSLAFRDREYF. The CDR3 DNA is TGCGCCAGCAGCTTGGCGTTCCGGGACAGGGAGTACTTC. Full variable domain (missing parts from reference TRBV5-1 and TRBJ2-4): KAGVTQTPRYLIKTRGQQVTLSCSPISGHRSVSWYQQTPGQGLQFLFEYFSETQRNKGNFPGRFSGRQFSNSRSEMNVSTLELGDSALYLCASSLAFRDREYFGAGTRLSVL.

The chain links TRBV6-5 to TRBJ2-3, with unresolved D. V was cut by 4 bases and J by 4 bases, with 9 bases left in between. The germline V gene encodes CDR1 MNHEY and CDR2 SVGAGI. CDR3 length: 13 amino acids. CDR3 DNA sequence: TGTGCCAGCAGTTTCTCCTTCTCAGATACGCAGTATTTT. This translates into CASSFSFSDTQYF.

This clone was detected only a few times. The CDR3 nucleotides read TGTGCCAGCAGCCAGGAACAGGGAGTAGGCTACACCTTC. Translated, it gives CASSQEQGVGYTF. The V gene is TRBV4-2, the J gene TRBJ1-2, with D perhaps matching TRBD1 (6 bases). Trimming pared 3 bases from V and 8 bases from J, leaving 13 bases between. The germline V gene has CDR1 LGHNA and CDR2 YNFKEQ. The CDR3 is 13 amino acids.

The V and J genes are TRBV5-1 and TRBJ2-5, with unresolved D. V was clipped by 0 bases and J by 4 bases, with 13 bases between them. CDR3 size: 15 residues. Germline assignment: CDR1 SGHRS and CDR2 YFSETQ. Here the CDR3 DNA reads TGCGCCAGCAGCTTGGCGTTTGGCCAGTCAGAGACCCAGTACTTC. Amino acids: CASSLAFGQSETQYF.

The rearrangement joins TRBV19 to TRBJ1-6, with TRBD1 as a possible D gene (6 bases). The germline V gene encodes CDR1 LNHDA and CDR2 SQIVND (reference sequence). The CDR3 runs to 13 residues. The V end lost 3 bases, the J end lost 9 bases, and 9 bases lay between the germline ends. The CDR3 sequence is CASSMTGGSPLHF. For the CDR3, the DNA is TGTGCCAGTAGTATGACAGGCGGTTCACCCCTCCACTTT.

The chain recombines TRBV30 with TRBJ1-2; D ambiguous. The CDR3 totals 13 residues. V was cut by 0 bases and J by 1 base, with 6 bases left in between. Looked up from germline, CDR1 is GTSNPN and CDR2 is SVGIG (reference sequence). CDR3 residues: CAWSVQYNYGYTF. The CDR3 bases are TGTGCCTGGAGTGTTCAGTATAACTATGGCTACACCTTC.

The CDR3 DNA reads TGTGCCAGCAGCCCCTACCTTATAGATAGCTATGGCTACACCTTC. Translation: CASSPYLIDSYGYTF. The chain combines TRBV7-2 with TRBJ1-2, with D unresolved. The CDR3 extends over 15 amino acids. The V end lost 5 bases, the J end lost 4 bases, and 17 bases lay between the germline ends. CDR1 and CDR2 (germline): SGHTA, FQGNSA.

In its sample, this clone was seen once. This chain joins TRBV4-1 and TRBJ2-1, with 7 bases fitting TRBD1. The CDR3 has 15 amino acids. Germline CDR1 and CDR2: MGHRA and YSYEKL. Germline trimming cut 1 base from V and 3 bases from J; bases unmatched to any gene: 3. CDR3 DNA: TGCGCCAGCAGCCAAGTTCAGGGGGACTACAATGAGCAGTTCTTC. Amino acids: CASSQVQGDYNEQFF.

In this sample, this clone turned up a few times. The chain joins TRBV7-9 to TRBJ2-7; D is possibly TRBD2 (5 bases). Germline V CDR1 and CDR2: SEHNR, FQNEAQ (reference sequence). The CDR3 contains 13 residues. The germline V and J ends were trimmed by 5 bases and 4 bases, with 12 bases remaining between them. The CDR3 bases are TGTGCCAGCAGCCTGACTACAAAATACGAGCAGTACTTC. It yields the protein CASSLTTKYEQYF.

The CDR3 reads CANQTHGVMETQYF. The CDR3 nucleotides read TGTGCCAATCAGACACACGGGGTTATGGAGACCCAGTACTTC. The chain employs TRBV6-1 and TRBJ2-5, with D perhaps TRBD2 (5 bases). The ends were cut back, 10 bases at V and 5 bases at J, with 20 bases in the middle. CDR3 length: 14 amino acids. The germline gives CDR1 MNHNS, CDR2 SASEGT.

This chain uses TRBV19 with TRBJ2-7; 13 positions match TRBD2. Losses at the gene ends were 5 bases for V and 2 bases for J; bases not matched to a gene: 9. The length of the CDR3 is 17 residues. Looked up from germline, CDR1 is LNHDA and CDR2 is SQIVND (reference sequence). The chain's CDR3 is CASSWTSGSHLTYEQYF. Written as DNA, the CDR3 is TGTGCCAGTAGTTGGACTAGCGGGAGCCACCTAACCTACGAGCAGTACTTC. Full variable domain (rest looked up from reference TRBV19 and TRBJ2-7): DGGITQSPKYLFRKEGQNVTLSCEQNLNHDAMYWYRQDPGQGLRLIYYSQIVNDFQKGDIAEGYSVSREKKESFPLTVTSAQKNPTAFYLCASSWTSGSHLTYEQYFGPGTRLTVT.